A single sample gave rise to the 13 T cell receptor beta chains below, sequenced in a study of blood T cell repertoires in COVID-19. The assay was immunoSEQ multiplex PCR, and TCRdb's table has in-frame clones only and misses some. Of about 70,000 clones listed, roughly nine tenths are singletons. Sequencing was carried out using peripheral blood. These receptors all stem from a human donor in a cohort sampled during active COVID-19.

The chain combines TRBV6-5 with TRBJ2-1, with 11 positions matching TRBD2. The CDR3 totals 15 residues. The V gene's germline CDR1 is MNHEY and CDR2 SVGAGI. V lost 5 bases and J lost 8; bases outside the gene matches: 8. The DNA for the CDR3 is TGTGCCAGCAGTCGACTAGCGGGAATGGGGGATGAGCAGTTCTTC. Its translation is CASSRLAGMGDEQFF.

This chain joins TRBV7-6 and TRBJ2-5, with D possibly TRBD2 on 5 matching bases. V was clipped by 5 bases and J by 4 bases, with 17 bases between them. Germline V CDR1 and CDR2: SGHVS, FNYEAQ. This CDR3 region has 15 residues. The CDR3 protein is CASSPSRGDGETQYF. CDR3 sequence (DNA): TGTGCCAGCAGCCCATCACGGGGAGATGGAGAGACCCAGTACTTC.

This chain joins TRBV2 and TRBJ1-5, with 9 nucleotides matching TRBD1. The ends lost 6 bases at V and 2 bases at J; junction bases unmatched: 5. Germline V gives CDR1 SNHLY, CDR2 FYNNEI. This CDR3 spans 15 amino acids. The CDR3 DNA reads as TGTGCCAGCAGCACCGGGACAGGGCGCAATCAGCCCCAGCATTTT. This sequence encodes CASSTGTGRNQPQHF.

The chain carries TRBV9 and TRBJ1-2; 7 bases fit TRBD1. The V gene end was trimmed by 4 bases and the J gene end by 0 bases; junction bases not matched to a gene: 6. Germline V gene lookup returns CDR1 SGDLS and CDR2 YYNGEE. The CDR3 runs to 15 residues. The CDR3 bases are TGTGCCAGCAGCACCCGGGACAGTACTAACTATGGCTACACCTTC. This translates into CASSTRDSTNYGYTF.

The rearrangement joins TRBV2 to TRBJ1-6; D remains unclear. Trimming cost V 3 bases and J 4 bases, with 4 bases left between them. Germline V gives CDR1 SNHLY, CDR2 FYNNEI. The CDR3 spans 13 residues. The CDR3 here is CASSDRYNSPLHF. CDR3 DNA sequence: TGTGCCAGCAGTGACAGATATAATTCACCCCTCCACTTT.

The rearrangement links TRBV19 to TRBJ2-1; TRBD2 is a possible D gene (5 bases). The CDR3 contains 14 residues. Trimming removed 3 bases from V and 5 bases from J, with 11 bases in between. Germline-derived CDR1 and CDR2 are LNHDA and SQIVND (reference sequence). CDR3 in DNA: TGTGCCAGTAGTATTCGGGATAGCAACAATGAGCAGTTCTTC. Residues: CASSIRDSNNEQFF.

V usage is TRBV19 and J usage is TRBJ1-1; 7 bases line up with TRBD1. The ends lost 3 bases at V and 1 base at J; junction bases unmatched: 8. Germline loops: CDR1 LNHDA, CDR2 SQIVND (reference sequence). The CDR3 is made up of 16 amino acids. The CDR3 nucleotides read TGTGCCAGTAGTATTCGGACAGGCGAGGGGAACACTGAAGCTTTCTTT. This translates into CASSIRTGEGNTEAFF.

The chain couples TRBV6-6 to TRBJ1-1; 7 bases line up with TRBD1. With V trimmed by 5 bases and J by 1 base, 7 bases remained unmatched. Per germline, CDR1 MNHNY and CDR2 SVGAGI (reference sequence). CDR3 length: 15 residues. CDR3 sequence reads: CASSLAGQANTEAFF. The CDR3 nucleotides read TGTGCCAGCAGTCTGGCCGGACAGGCGAACACTGAAGCTTTCTTT.

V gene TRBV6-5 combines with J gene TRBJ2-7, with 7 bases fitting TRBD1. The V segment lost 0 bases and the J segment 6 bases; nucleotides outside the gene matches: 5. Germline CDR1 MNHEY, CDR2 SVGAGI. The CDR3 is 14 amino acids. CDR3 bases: TGTGCCAGCAGTTACTCGGGACAGCGGAGCGAGCAGTACTTC. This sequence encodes CASSYSGQRSEQYF.

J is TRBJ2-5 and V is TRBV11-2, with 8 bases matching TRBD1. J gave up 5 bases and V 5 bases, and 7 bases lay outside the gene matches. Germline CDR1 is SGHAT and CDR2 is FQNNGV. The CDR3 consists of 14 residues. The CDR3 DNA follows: TGTGCCAGCAGCACGGGACAGGCCGTGGAGACCCAGTACTTC. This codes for CASSTGQAVETQYF.

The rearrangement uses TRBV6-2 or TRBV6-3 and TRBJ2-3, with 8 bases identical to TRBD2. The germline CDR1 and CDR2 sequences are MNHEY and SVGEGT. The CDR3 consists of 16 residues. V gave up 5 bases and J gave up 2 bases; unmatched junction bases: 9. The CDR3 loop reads CASSRKLAGTTDTQYF. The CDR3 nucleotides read TGTGCCAGCAGTCGAAAGCTAGCGGGTACCACAGATACGCAGTATTTT.

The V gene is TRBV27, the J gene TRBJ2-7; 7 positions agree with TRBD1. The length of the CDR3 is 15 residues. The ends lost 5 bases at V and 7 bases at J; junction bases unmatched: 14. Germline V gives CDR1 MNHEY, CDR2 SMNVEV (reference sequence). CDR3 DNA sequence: TGTGCCAGCAGTCCGCTGACAGGGCGCCCGGGGGAGCAGTACTTC. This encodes CASSPLTGRPGEQYF.

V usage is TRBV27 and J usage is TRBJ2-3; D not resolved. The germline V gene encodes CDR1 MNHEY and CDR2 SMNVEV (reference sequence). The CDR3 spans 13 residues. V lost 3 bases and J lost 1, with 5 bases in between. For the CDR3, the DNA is TGTGCCAGCAGTTTGGCACGCACAGATACGCAGTATTTT. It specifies CASSLARTDTQYF.